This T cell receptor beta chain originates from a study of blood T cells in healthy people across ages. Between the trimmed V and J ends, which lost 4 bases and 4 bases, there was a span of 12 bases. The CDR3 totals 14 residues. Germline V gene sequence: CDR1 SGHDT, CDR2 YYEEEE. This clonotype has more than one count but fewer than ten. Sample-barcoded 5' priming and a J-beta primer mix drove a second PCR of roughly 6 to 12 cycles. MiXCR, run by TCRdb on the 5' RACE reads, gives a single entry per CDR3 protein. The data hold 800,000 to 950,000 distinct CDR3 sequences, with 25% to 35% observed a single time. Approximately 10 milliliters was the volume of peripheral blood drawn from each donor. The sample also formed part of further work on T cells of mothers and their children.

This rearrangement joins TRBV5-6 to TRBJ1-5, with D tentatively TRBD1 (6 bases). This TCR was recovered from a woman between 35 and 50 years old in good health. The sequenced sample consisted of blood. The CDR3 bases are TGTGCCAGCAGCCGGAGAGGGGGGAATCAGCCCCAGCATTTT. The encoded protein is CASSRRGGNQPQHF. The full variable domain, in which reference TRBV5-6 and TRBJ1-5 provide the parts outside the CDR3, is DAGVTQSPTHLIKTRGQQVTLRCSPKSGHDTVSWYQQALGQGPQFIFQYYEEEERQRGNFPDRFSGHQFPNYSSELNVNALLLGDSALYLCASSRRGGNQPQHFGDGTRLSIL.